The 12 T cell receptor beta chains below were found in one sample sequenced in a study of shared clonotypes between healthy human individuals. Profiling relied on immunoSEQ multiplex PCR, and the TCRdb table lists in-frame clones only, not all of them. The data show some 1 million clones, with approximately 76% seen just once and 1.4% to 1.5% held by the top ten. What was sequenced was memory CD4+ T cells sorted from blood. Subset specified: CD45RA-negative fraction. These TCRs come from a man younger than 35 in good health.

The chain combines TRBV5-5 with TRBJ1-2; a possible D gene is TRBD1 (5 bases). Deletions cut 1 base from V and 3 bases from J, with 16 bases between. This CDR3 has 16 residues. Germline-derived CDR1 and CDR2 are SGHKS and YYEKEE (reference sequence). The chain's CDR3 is CASSLSFRGSDYGYTF. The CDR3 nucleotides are TGTGCCAGCAGCTTGTCTTTTAGGGGTTCGGACTATGGCTACACCTTC. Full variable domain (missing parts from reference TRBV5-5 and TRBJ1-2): DAGVTQSPTHLIKTRGQQVTLRCSPISGHKSVSWYQQVLGQGPQFIFQYYEKEERGRGNFPDRFSARQFPNYSSELNVNALLLGDSALYLCASSLSFRGSDYGYTFGSGTRLTVV.

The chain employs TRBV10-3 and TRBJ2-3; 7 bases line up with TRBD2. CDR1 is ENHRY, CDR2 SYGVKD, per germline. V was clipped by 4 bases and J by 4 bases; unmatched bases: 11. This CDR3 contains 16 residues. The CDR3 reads CAISAGVSGASDTQYF. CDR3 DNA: TGTGCCATCAGTGCTGGGGTCAGCGGGGCCTCAGATACGCAGTATTTT.

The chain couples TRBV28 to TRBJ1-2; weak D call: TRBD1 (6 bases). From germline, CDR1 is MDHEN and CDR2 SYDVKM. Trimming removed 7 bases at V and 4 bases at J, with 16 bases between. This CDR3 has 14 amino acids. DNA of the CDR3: TGTGCCAGCACCCTCGGGGGCGTGGGCTATGGCTACACCTTC. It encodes CASTLGGVGYGYTF.

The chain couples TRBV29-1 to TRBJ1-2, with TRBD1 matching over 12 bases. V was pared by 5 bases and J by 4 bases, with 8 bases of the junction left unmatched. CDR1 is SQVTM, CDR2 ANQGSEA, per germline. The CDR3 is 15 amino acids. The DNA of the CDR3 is TGCAGCGTTTCCGGGACAGGGGGCGCCGTCTATGGCTACACCTTC. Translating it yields CSVSGTGGAVYGYTF.

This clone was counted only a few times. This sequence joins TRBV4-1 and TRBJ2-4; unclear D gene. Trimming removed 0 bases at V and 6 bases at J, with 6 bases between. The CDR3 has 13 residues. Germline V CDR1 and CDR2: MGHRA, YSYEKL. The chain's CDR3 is CASSQDHGNIQYF. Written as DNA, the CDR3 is TGCGCCAGCAGCCAAGATCACGGAAACATTCAGTACTTC.

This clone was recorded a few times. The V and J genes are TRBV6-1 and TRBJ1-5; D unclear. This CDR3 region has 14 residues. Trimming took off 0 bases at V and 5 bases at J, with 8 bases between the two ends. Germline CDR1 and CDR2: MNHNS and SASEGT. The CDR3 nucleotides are TGTGCCAGCAGTGAAGCACCGGGATATCAGCCCCAGCATTTT. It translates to CASSEAPGYQPQHF.

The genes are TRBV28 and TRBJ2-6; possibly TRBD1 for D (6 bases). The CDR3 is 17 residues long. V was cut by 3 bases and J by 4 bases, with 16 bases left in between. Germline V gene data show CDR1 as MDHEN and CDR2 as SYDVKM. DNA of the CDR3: TGTGCCAGCAGTTTGCAACAGGGTGGGTCCGGGGCCAACGTCCTGACTTTC. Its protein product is CASSLQQGGSGANVLTF.

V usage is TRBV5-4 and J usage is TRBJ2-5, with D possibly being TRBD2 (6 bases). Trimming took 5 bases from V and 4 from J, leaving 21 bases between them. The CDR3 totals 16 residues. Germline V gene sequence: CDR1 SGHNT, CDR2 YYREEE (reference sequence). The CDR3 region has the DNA TGTGCCAGCAGTTTAGACATGGGCCCCGGGGGAGAGACCCAGTACTTC. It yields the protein CASSLDMGPGGETQYF.

CDR3 amino acids: CAWSVLAASGNTIYF. For the CDR3, the DNA is TGTGCCTGGAGTGTACTAGCGGCCTCTGGAAACACCATATATTTT. This sequence joins TRBV30 and TRBJ1-3, with no clear D. Trimming took 0 bases from V and 0 from J, leaving 9 bases between them. CDR3 length equals 15 residues. The germline gives CDR1 GTSNPN, CDR2 SVGIG (reference sequence).

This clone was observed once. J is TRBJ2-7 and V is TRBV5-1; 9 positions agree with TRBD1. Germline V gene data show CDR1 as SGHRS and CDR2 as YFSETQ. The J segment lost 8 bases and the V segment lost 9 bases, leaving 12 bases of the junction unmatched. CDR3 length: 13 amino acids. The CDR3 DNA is TGCGCCACGTACAGGGGGCAAGAGTTAAAGCAGTACTTC. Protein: CATYRGQELKQYF.

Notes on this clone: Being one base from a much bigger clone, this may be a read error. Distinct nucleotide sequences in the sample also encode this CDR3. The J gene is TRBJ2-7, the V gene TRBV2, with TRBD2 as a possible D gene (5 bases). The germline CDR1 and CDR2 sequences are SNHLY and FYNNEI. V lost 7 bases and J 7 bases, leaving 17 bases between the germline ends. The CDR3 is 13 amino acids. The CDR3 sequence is CASNRRGPEEQYF. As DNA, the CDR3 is TGTGCCAGCAATCGCAGAGGGCCGGAGGAGCAGTACTTC.

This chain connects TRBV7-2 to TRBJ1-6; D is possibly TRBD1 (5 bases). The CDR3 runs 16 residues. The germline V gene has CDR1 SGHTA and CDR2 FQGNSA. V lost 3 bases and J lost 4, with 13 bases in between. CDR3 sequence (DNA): TGTGCCAGCAGCTTGACAGCACCTTCGTATAATTCACCCCTCCACTTT. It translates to CASSLTAPSYNSPLHF.